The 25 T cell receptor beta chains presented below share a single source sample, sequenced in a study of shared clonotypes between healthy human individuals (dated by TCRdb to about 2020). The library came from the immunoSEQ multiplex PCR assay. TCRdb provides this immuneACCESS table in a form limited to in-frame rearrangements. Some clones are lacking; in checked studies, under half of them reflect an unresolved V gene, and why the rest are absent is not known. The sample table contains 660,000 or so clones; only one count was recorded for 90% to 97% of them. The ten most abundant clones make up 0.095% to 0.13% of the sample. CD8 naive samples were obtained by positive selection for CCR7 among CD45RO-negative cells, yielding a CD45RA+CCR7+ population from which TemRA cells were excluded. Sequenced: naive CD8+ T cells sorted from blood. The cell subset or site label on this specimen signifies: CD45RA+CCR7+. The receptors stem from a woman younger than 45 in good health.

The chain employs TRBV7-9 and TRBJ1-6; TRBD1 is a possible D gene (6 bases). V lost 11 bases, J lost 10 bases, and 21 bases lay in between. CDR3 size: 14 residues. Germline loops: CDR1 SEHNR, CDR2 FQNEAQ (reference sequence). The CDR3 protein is CAHPEGGTGSPLHF. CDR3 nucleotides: TGTGCCCACCCGGAGGGGGGTACTGGGTCACCCCTCCACTTT.

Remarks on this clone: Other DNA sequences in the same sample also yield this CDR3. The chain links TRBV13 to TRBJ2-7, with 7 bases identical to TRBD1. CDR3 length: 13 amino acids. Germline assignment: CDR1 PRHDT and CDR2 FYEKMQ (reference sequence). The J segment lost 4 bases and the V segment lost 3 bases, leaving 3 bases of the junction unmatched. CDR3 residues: CASSFGTAYEQYF. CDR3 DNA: TGTGCCAGCAGCTTCGGGACAGCATACGAGCAGTACTTC.

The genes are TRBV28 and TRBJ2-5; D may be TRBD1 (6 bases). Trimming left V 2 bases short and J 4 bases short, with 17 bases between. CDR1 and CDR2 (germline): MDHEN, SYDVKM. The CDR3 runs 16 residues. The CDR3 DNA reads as TGTGCCAGCAGTTTACCCCCAGGACAGCATCGAGAGACCCAGTACTTC. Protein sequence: CASSLPPGQHRETQYF.

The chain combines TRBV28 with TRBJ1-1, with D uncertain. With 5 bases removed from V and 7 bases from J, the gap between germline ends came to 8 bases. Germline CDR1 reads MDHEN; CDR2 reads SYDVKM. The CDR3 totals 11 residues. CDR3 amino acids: CASSPKNEAFF. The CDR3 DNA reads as TGTGCCAGCAGTCCGAAAAATGAAGCTTTCTTT.

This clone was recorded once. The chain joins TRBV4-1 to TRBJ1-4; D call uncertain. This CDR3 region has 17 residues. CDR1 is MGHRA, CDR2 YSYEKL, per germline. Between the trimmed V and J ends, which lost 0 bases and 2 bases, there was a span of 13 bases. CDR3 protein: CASSQEGLGATNEKLFF. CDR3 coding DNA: TGCGCCAGCAGCCAAGAGGGATTGGGTGCGACTAATGAAAAACTGTTTTTT.

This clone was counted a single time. CDR3 sequence (DNA): TGTGCCAGCAGCGGAACCGGGACAAAAGAGACCCAGTACTTC. Amino acids: CASSGTGTKETQYF. This chain links TRBV7-9 with TRBJ2-5; D may be TRBD1 (6 bases). Germline loops: CDR1 SEHNR, CDR2 FQNEAQ (reference sequence). V was trimmed by 5 bases and J by 3 bases, leaving 13 bases between them. CDR3 length: 14 amino acids.

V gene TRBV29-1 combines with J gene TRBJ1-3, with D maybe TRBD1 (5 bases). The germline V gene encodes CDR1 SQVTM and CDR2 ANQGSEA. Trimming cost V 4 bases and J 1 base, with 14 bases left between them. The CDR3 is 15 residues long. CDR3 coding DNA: TGCAGCGTTGTCGGGTGGGGCATATCTGGAAACACCATATATTTT. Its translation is CSVVGWGISGNTIYF.

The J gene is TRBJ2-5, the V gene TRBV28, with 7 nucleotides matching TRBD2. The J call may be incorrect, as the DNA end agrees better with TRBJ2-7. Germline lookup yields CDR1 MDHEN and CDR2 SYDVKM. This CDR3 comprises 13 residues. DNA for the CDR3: TGTGCCAGCAGGGGGGGGACTCCTAACGAGCAGTACTTC. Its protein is CASRGGTPNEQYF.

The CDR3 loop is CASAPPRAGGGANVLTF. The CDR3 region has the DNA TGCGCCAGCGCTCCCCCGCGAGCTGGAGGAGGGGCCAACGTCCTGACTTTC. This rearrangement joins TRBV5-1 to TRBJ2-6, with D maybe TRBD2 (5 bases). Deletions cut 7 bases from V and 4 bases from J, with 21 bases between. Germline V gene data show CDR1 as SGHRS and CDR2 as YFSETQ. The CDR3 spans 17 residues. Full variable domain (rest looked up from reference TRBV5-1 and TRBJ2-6): KAGVTQTPRYLIKTRGQQVTLSCSPISGHRSVSWYQQTPGQGLQFLFEYFSETQRNKGNFPGRFSGRQFSNSRSEMNVSTLELGDSALYLCASAPPRAGGGANVLTFGAGSRLTVL.

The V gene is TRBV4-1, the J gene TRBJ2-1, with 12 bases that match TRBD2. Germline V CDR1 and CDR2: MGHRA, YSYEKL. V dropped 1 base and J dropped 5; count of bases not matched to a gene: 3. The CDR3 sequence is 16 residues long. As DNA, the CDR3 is TGCGCCAGCAGCCAAGGGACTAGCGGGAAGCACAATGAGCAGTTCTTC. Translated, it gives CASSQGTSGKHNEQFF.

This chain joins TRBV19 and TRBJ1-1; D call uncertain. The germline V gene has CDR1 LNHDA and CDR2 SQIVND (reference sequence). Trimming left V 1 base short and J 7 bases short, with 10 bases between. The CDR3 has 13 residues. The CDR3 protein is CASSIGRTREAFF. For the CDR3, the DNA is TGTGCCAGTAGTATAGGCCGAACACGTGAAGCTTTCTTT. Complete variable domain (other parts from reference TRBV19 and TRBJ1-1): DGGITQSPKYLFRKEGQNVTLSCEQNLNHDAMYWYRQDPGQGLRLIYYSQIVNDFQKGDIAEGYSVSREKKESFPLTVTSAQKNPTAFYLCASSIGRTREAFFGQGTRLTVV.

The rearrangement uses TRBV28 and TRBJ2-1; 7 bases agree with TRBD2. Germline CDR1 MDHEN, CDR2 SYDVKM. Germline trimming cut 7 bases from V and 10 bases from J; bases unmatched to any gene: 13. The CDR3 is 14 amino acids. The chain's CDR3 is CASIPGGRFVEQFF. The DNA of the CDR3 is TGTGCCAGCATCCCCGGGGGGAGGTTCGTGGAGCAGTTCTTC.

CDR3 sequence (DNA): TGTGCCAGTAGTCCTACCGGGCGACCCATGAACACTGAAGCTTTCTTT. Translated: CASSPTGRPMNTEAFF. The rearrangement uses TRBV19 and TRBJ1-1; D uncertain. The germline gives CDR1 LNHDA, CDR2 SQIVND (reference sequence). The CDR3 is made up of 16 amino acids. Between the trimmed V and J ends, which lost 5 bases and 0 bases, there was a span of 16 bases.

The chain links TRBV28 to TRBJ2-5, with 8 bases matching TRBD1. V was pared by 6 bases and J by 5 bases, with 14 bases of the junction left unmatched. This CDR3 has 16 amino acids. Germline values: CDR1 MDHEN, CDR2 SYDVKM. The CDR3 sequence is CASSDVVGQGIETQYF. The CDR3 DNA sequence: TGTGCCAGCAGCGACGTTGTCGGACAGGGAATCGAGACCCAGTACTTC.

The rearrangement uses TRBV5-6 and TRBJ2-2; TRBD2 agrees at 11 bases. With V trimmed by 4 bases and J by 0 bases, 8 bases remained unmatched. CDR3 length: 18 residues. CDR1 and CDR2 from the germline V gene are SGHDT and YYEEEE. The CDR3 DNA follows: TGTGCCAGCAGCCTAACTAGCGGGAGCTACCCGAACACCGGGGAGCTGTTTTTT. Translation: CASSLTSGSYPNTGELFF.

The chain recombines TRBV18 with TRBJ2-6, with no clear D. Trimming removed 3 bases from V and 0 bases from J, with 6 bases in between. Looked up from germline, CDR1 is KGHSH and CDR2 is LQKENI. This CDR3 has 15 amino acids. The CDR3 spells CASSPESSGANVLTF. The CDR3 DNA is TGTGCCAGCTCACCCGAGAGCTCTGGGGCCAACGTCCTGACTTTC.

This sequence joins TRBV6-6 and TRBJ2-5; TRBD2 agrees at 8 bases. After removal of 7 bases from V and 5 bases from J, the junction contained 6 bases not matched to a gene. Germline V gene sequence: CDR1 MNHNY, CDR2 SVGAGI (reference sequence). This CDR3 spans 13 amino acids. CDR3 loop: CASTSGGWETQYF. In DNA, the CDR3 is TGTGCCAGCACCTCGGGGGGGTGGGAGACCCAGTACTTC.

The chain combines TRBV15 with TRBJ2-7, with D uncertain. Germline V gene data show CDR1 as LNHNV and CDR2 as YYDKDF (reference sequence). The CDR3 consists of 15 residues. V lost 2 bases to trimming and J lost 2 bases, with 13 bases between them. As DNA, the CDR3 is TGTGCCACCAGCAGAACGACGGGTGGCACCTACGAGCAGTACTTC. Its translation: CATSRTTGGTYEQYF.

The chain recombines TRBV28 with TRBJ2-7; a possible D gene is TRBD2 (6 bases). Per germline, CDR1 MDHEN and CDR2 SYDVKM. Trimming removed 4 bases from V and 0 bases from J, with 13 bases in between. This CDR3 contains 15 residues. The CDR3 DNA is TGTGCCAGCAGTTCTCTCCGGGAGAGCTCCTACGAGCAGTACTTC. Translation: CASSSLRESSYEQYF.

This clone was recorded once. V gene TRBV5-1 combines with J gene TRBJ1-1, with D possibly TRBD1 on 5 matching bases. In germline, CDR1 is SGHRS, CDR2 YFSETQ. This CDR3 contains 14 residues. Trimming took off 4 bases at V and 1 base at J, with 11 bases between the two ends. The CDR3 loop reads CASSGATGNTEAFF. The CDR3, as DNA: TGCGCCAGCAGCGGGGCCACAGGGAACACTGAAGCTTTCTTT.

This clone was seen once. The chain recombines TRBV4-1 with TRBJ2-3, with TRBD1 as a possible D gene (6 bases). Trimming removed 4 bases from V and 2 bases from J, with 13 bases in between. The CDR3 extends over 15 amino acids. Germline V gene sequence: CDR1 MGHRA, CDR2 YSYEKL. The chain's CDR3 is CASSPPGQLTDTQYF. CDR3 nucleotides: TGCGCCAGCAGCCCTCCGGGACAACTCACAGATACGCAGTATTTT.

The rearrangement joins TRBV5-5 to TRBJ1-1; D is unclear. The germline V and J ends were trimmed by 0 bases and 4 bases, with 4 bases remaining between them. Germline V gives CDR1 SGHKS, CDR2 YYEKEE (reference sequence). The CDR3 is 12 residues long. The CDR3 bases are TGTGCCAGCAGCTTGGTTGTCACTGAAGCTTTCTTT. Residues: CASSLVVTEAFF.

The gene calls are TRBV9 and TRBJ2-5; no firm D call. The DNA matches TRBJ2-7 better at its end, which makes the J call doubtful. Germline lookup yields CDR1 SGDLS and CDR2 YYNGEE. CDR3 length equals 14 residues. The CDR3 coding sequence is TGTGCCAGCAGCGTAGGAGTGCAGGTGAGCGAGCAGTACTTC. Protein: CASSVGVQVSEQYF.

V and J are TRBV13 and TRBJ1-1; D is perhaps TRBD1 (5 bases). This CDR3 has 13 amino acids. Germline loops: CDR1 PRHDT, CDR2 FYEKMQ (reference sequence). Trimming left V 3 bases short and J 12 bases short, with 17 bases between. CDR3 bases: TGTGCCAGCAGCTTGGGAGTCTATGAGGGGTCTTTCTTT. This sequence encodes CASSLGVYEGSFF. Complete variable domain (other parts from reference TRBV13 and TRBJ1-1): AAGVIQSPRHLIKEKRETATLKCYPIPRHDTVYWYQQGPGQDPQFLISFYEKMQSDKGSIPDRFSAQQFSDYHSELNMSSLELGDSALYFCASSLGVYEGSFFGQGTRLTVV.

The CDR3 DNA reads as TGTGCCAGCAGGCCGATATTGGGCTACCAGTACTTC. It specifies CASRPILGYQYF. The chain employs TRBV28 and TRBJ2-7; no clear D gene. Trimming pared 6 bases from V and 10 bases from J, leaving 16 bases between. CDR1 is MDHEN, CDR2 SYDVKM, per germline. This CDR3 comprises 12 residues.